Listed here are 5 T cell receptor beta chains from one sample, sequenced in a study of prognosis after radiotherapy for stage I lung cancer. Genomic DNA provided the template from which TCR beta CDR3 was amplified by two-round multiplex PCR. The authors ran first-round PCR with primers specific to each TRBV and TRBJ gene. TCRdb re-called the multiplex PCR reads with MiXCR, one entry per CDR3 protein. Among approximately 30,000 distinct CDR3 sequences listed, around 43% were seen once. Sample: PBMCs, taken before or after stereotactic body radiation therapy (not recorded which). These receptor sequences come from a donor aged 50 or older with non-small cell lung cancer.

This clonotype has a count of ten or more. The CDR3 DNA follows: TGTGCCAGCAGTTTTTATACAGGGGGCGAGCAGTACTTC. It codes for CASSFYTGGEQYF. The chain links TRBV3-1 to TRBJ2-7; 8 bases are shared with TRBD1. This CDR3 is built from 13 residues. With V trimmed by 6 bases and J by 6 bases, 7 bases remained unmatched. Germline V lookup: CDR1 LGHDT, CDR2 YNNKEL (reference sequence).

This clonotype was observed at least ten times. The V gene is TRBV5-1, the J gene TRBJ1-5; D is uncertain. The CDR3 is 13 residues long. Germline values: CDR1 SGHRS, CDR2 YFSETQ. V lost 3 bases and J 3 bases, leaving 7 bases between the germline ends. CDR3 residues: CASSSHPNQPQHF. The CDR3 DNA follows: TGCGCCAGCAGCTCCCACCCCAATCAGCCCCAGCATTTT.

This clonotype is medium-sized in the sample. In DNA, the CDR3 is TGTGCCAGCAGGCTCGGGACAGATGATAGCTATGGCTACACCTTC. This translates into CASRLGTDDSYGYTF. This rearrangement joins TRBV6-1 to TRBJ1-2, with 7 bases lining up with TRBD1. Per germline, CDR1 MNHNS and CDR2 SASEGT. The CDR3 runs 15 residues. The V segment lost 6 bases and the J segment 4 bases; nucleotides outside the gene matches: 11.

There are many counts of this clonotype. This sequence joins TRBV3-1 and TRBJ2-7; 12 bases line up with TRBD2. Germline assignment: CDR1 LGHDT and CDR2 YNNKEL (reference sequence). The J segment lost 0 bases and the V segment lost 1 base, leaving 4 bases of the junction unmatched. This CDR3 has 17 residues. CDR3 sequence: CASSQVRLAGDSYEQYF. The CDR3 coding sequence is TGTGCCAGCAGCCAAGTCCGACTAGCGGGGGACTCCTACGAGCAGTACTTC.

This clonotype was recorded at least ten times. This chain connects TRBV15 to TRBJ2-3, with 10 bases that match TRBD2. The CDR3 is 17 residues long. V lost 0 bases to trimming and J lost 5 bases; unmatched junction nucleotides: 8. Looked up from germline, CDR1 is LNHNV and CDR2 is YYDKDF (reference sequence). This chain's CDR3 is CATSRDGLAGVRDTQYF. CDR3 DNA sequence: TGTGCCACCAGCAGAGATGGTCTAGCGGGAGTTAGAGATACGCAGTATTTT.